Listed here are 12 T cell receptor beta chains from one sample, sequenced in a study of blood T cell repertoires in COVID-19. Clones were sequenced by immunoSEQ multiplex PCR, and TCRdb holds only the in-frame ones, with some missing. The sample yields about 130,000 clones, around four fifths seen once. The sample comprised peripheral blood. These receptors were taken from a man in his 60s with acute or convalescent COVID-19.

This chain links TRBV18 with TRBJ2-3; D remains unclear. In germline, CDR1 is KGHSH, CDR2 LQKENI. Between the trimmed V and J ends, which lost 2 bases and 4 bases, there was a span of 10 bases. The CDR3 is 14 amino acids. CDR3 in amino acids: CASSPDQVADTQYF. The DNA of the CDR3 is TGTGCCAGCTCACCAGACCAGGTCGCAGATACGCAGTATTTT.

The chain uses TRBV3-1 (or the pseudogene TRBV3-2) and TRBJ2-1; D gene ambiguous. The CDR3 runs 17 residues. Germline V gene data show CDR1 as LGHDT and CDR2 as YNNKEL (reference sequence). Deletions cut 0 bases from V and 3 bases from J, with 15 bases between. The DNA of the CDR3 is TGTGCCAGCAGCCAAGAAATCGGCGGAGATAACTACAATGAGCAGTTCTTC. Encoded protein: CASSQEIGGDNYNEQFF.

The V call is TRBV27, the J call TRBJ2-2; D not certain. From germline, CDR1 is MNHEY and CDR2 SMNVEV (reference sequence). Trimming shortened V by 7 bases and J by 1 base, and 7 bases separated the two germline ends. The CDR3 has 13 amino acids. DNA for the CDR3: TGTGCCAGCACAGGATTGAACACCGGGGAGCTGTTTTTT. This gives the protein CASTGLNTGELFF.

This sequence joins TRBV7-6 and TRBJ2-2; 8 bases map to TRBD2. With V trimmed by 7 bases and J by 0 bases, 7 bases remained unmatched. The CDR3 totals 16 residues. CDR1 and CDR2 (germline): SGHVS, FNYEAQ. The DNA for the CDR3 is TGTGCCAGCACCCAAGAAGCGGGAGCGAACACCGGGGAGCTGTTTTTT. This codes for CASTQEAGANTGELFF. The full variable domain, completed using reference TRBV7-6 and TRBJ2-2, is GAGVSQSPRYKVTKRGQDVALRCDPISGHVSLYWYRQALGQGPEFLTYFNYEAQQDKSGLPNDRFSAERPEGSISTLTIQRTEQRDSAMYRCASTQEAGANTGELFFGEGSRLTVL.

The J gene is TRBJ2-1, the V gene TRBV10-2; 7 bases are shared with TRBD2. V lost 7 bases and J lost 6; bases outside the gene matches: 12. Germline V CDR1 and CDR2: WSHSY, SAAADI. The CDR3 is 15 amino acids. CDR3 sequence (DNA): TGCGCCAGCACCCCCAGCGGGACGCCCCCCAATGAGCAGTTCTTC. It yields the protein CASTPSGTPPNEQFF.

The chain combines TRBV28 with TRBJ1-2; D is ambiguous. V was shortened by 7 bases and J by 1 base, with 7 bases between the two germline ends. The CDR3 length is 12 residues. CDR1 and CDR2 from the germline V gene are MDHEN and SYDVKM. The CDR3 coding sequence is TGTGCCAGCATGGCAGATAACTATGGCTACACCTTC. Translation: CASMADNYGYTF.

The chain couples TRBV6-4 to TRBJ2-1; D not resolved. The ends were cut back, 3 bases at V and 2 bases at J, with 14 bases in the middle. The CDR3 has 16 residues. From germline, CDR1 is MRHNA and CDR2 SNTAGT. For the CDR3, the DNA is TGTGCCAGCAGTGAACTCCCGCGGAGCACCTACAATGAGCAGTTCTTC. Amino acids: CASSELPRSTYNEQFF.

The V gene is TRBV27, the J gene TRBJ2-7; 11 bases match TRBD2. V shed 6 bases and J 6 bases; nucleotides not matched to a gene: 4. Per the germline V gene, CDR1 is MNHEY and CDR2 is SMNVEV (reference sequence). The CDR3 runs 13 residues. CDR3 region: CASRTSGKPEQYF. The DNA for the CDR3 is TGTGCCAGCAGGACTAGCGGGAAACCCGAGCAGTACTTC.

The J gene is TRBJ2-7, the V gene TRBV6-1; TRBD2 aligns across 12 bases. The CDR3 contains 19 residues. Germline CDR1 MNHNS, CDR2 SASEGT. V was pared by 4 bases and J by 0 bases, with 13 bases of the junction left unmatched. Written as DNA, the CDR3 is TGTGCCAGCAGTGTCGAACTAGCGGGAGGACAAACCGCCTCCTACGAGCAGTACTTC. Its protein product is CASSVELAGGQTASYEQYF.

The J gene is TRBJ2-1, the V gene TRBV6-4, with 8 bases that match TRBD2. Germline-derived CDR1 and CDR2 are MRHNA and SNTAGT. The CDR3 sequence is 13 residues long. V was pared by 10 bases and J by 9 bases, with 11 bases of the junction left unmatched. The CDR3 DNA is TGTGCCATCACAGCGGGAGTCCTGGGTGAGCAGTTCTTC. As protein: CAITAGVLGEQFF.

The chain joins TRBV10-3 to TRBJ2-7; TRBD2 matches at 12 bases. The germline CDR1 and CDR2 sequences are ENHRY and SYGVKD. The V gene end was trimmed by 6 bases and the J gene end by 2 bases; junction bases not matched to a gene: 8. The CDR3 sequence is 16 residues long. The CDR3 DNA follows: TGTGCCATCAGACACACCGGGACTAGCGGGCCCTACGAGCAGTACTTC. Translated: CAIRHTGTSGPYEQYF.

This sequence joins TRBV5-1 and TRBJ1-4; D ambiguous. V was pared by 4 bases and J by 7 bases, with 17 bases between. This CDR3 region has 15 residues. From germline, CDR1 is SGHRS and CDR2 YFSETQ. Here the CDR3 reads CASSPGPFSGEKLFF. The CDR3 region has the DNA TGCGCCAGCAGCCCCGGTCCCTTTTCGGGTGAAAAACTGTTTTTT.